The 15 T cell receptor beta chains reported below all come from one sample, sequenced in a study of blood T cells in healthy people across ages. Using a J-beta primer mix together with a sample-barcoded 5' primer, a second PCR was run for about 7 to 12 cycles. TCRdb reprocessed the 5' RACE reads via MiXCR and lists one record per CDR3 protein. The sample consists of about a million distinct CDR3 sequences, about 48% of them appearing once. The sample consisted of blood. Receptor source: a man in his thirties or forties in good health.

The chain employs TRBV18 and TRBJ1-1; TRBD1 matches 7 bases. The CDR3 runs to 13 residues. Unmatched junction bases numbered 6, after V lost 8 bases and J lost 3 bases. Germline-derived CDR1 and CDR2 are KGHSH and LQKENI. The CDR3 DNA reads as TGTGCCAGCACCTCCGACAGGGACACTGAAGCTTTCTTT. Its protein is CASTSDRDTEAFF. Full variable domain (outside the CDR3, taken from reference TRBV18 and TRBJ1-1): NAGVMQNPRHLVRRRGQEARLRCSPMKGHSHVYWYRQLPEEGLKFMVYLQKENIIDESGMPKERFSAEFPKEGPSILRIQQVVRGDSAAYFCASTSDRDTEAFFGQGTRLTVV.

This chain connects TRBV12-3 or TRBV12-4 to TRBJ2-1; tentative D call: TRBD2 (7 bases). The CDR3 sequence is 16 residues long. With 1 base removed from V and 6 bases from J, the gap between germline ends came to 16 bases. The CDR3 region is CASSLGAGGPGNEQFF. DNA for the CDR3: TGTGCCAGCAGTTTAGGAGCCGGGGGGCCAGGCAATGAGCAGTTCTTC.

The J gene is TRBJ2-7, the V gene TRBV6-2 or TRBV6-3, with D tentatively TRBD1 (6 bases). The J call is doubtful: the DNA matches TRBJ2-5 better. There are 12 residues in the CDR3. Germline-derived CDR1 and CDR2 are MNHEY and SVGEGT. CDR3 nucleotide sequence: TGTGCCAGCCGCACAGGGCCAGAGACCCAGTACTTC. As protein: CASRTGPETQYF.

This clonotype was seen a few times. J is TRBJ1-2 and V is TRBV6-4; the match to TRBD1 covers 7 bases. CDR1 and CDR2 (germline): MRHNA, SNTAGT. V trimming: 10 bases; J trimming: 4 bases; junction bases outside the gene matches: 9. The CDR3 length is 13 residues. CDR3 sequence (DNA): TGTGCCATCACAGGGGCTTCCCGCTATGGCTACACCTTC. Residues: CAITGASRYGYTF.

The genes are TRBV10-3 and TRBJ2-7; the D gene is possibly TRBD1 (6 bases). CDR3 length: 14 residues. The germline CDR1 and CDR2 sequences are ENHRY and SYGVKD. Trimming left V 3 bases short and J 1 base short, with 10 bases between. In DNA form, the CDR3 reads TGTGCCATCAGTGATCCTACAGGGTCCTACGAGCAGTACTTC. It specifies CAISDPTGSYEQYF.

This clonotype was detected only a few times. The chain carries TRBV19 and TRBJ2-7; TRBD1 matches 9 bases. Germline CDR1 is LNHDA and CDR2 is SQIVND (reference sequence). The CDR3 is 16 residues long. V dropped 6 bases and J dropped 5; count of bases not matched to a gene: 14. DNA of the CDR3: TGTGCCAGTAGCCAGGGAGGGACAGGGACGTTCCACGAGCAGTACTTC. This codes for CASSQGGTGTFHEQYF.

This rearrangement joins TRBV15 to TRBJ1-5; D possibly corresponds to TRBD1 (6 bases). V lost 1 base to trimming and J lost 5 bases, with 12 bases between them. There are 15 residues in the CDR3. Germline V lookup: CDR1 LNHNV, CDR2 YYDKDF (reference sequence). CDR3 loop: CATSRGGGQHQPQHF. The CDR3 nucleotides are TGTGCCACCAGCAGAGGGGGTGGACAGCATCAGCCCCAGCATTTT.

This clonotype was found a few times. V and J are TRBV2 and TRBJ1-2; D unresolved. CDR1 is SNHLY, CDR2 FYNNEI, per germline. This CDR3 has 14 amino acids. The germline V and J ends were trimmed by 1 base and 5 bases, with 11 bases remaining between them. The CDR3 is CASSEVATSYGYTF. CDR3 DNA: TGTGCCAGCAGTGAAGTCGCGACTTCATATGGCTACACCTTC.

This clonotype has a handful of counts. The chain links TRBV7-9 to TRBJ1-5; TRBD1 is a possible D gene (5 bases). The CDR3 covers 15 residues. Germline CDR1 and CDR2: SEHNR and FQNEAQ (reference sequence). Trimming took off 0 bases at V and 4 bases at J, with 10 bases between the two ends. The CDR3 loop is CASSLAPRDNQPQHF. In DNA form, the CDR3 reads TGTGCCAGCAGCTTAGCCCCCAGGGATAATCAGCCCCAGCATTTT.

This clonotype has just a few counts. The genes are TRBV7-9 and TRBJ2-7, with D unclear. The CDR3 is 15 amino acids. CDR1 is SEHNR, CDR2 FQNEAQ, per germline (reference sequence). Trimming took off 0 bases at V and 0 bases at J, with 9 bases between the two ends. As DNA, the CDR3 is TGTGCCAGCAGCTTAGCGCTCGACAACTCCTACGAGCAGTACTTC. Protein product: CASSLALDNSYEQYF.

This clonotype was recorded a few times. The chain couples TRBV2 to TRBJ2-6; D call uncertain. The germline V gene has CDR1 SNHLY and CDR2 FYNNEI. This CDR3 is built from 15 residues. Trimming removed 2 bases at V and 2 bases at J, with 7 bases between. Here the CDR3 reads CASSENSPGANVLTF. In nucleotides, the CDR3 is TGTGCCAGCAGTGAAAACAGCCCTGGGGCCAACGTCCTGACTTTC.

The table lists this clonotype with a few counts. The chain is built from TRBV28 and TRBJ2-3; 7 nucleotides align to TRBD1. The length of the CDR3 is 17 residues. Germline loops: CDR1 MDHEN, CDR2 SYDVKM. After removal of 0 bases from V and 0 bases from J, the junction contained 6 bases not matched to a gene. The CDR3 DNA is TGTGCCAGCAGTTTATGGGGACAGCCGTCTAGCACAGATACGCAGTATTTT. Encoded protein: CASSLWGQPSSTDTQYF.

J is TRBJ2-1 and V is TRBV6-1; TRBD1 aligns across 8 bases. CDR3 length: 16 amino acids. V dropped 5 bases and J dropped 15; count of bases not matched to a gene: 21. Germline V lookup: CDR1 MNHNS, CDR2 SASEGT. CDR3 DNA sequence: TGTGCCAGCAGTATCCAGATGGGGACAGGTACCTTATCGGCGTTCTTC. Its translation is CASSIQMGTGTLSAFF.

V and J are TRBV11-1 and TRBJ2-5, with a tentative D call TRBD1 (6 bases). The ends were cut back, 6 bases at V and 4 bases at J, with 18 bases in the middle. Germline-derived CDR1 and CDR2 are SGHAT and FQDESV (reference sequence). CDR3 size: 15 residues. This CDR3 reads CASSTGGQMGETQYF. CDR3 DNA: TGTGCCAGCAGTACAGGCGGACAGATGGGAGAGACCCAGTACTTC. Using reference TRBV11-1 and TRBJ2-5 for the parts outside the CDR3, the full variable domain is EAEVAQSPRYKITEKSQAVAFWCDPISGHATLYWYRQILGQGPELLVQFQDESVVDDSQLPKDRFSAERLKGVDSTLKIQPAELGDSAMYLCASSTGGQMGETQYFGPGTRLLVL.

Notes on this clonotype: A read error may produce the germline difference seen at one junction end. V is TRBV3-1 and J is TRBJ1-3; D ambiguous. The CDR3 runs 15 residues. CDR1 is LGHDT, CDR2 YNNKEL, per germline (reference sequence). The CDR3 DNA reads TGTGCCGGCAGTCATGACCGCGTTAGTGGAAACACCATATATTTT. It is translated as CAGSHDRVSGNTIYF.